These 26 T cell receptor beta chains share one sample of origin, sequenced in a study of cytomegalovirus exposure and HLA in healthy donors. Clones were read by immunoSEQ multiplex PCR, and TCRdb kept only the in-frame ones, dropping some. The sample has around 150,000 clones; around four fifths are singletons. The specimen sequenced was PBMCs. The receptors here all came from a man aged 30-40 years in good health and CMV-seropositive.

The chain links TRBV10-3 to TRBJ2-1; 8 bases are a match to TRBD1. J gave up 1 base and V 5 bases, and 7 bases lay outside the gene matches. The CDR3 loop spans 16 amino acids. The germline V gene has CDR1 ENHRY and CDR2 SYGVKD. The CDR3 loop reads CAISYSGTGSYNEQFF. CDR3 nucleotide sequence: TGTGCCATCAGTTACTCCGGGACAGGTTCCTACAATGAGCAGTTCTTC.

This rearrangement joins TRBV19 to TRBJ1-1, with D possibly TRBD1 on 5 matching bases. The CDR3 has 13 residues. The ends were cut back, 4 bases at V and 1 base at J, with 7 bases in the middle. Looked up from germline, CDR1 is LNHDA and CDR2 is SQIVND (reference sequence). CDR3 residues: CASSSGTNTEAFF. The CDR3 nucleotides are TGTGCCAGTAGTAGCGGGACGAACACTGAAGCTTTCTTT.

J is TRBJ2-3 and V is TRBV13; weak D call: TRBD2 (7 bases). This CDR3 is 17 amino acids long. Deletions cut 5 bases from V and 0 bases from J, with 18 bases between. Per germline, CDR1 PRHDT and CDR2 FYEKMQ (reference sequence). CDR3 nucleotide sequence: TGTGCCAGCAGCCCTCCAACGGGGGGCCGGAGCACAGATACGCAGTATTTT. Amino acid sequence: CASSPPTGGRSTDTQYF.

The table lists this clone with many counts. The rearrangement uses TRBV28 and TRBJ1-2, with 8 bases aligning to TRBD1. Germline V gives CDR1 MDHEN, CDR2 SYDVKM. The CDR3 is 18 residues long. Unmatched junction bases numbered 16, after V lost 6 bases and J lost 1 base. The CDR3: CASSPPRRRTGNNYGYTF. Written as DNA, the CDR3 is TGTGCCAGCAGCCCCCCCCGACGGCGGACAGGGAATAACTATGGCTACACCTTC.

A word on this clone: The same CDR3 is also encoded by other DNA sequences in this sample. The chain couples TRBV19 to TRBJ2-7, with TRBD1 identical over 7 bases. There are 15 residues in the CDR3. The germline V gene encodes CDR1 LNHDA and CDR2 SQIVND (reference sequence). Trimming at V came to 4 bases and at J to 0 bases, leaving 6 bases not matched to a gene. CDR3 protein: CASSSDRDLSYEQYF. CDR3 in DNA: TGTGCCAGTAGTAGCGACAGGGACCTCTCCTACGAGCAGTACTTC.

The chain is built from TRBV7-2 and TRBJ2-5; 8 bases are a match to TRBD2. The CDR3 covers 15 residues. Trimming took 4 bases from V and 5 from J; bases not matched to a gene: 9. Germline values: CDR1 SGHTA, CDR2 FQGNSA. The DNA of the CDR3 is TGTGCCAGCAGCTCTCCCGGGACTAGTTTGGAGACCCAGTACTTC. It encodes CASSSPGTSLETQYF.

The CDR3 is CASSYSGDRVDGYTF. The CDR3 DNA reads TGTGCCAGCAGTTACAGCGGGGACAGGGTGGATGGCTACACCTTC. The J gene is TRBJ1-2, the V gene TRBV6-5; 9 bases align to TRBD1. This CDR3 has 15 residues. Trimming cost V 2 bases and J 6 bases; bases outside gene matches: 7. The V gene's germline CDR1 is MNHEY and CDR2 SVGAGI.

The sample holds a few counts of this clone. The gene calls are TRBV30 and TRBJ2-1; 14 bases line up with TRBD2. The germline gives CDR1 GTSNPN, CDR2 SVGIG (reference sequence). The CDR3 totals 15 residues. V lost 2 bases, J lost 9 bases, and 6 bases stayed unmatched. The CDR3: CAWSSGTSGGSEQFF. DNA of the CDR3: TGTGCCTGGAGTTCGGGGACTAGCGGGGGAAGTGAGCAGTTCTTC.

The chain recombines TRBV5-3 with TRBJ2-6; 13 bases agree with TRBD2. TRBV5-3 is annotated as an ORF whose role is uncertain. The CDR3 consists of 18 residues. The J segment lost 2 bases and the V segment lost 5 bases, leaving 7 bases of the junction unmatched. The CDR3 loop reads CARSLTSGGLAGANVLTF. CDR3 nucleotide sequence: TGTGCCAGAAGTTTGACTAGCGGGGGGTTGGCTGGGGCCAACGTCCTGACTTTC.

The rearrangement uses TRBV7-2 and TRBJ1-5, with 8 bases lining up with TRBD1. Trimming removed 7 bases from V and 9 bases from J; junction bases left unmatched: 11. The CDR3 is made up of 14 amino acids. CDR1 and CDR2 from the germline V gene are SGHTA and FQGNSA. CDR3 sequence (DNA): TGTGCCAGCAACGAACAGGGGGGCCCGGCGCCCCAGCATTTT. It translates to CASNEQGGPAPQHF.

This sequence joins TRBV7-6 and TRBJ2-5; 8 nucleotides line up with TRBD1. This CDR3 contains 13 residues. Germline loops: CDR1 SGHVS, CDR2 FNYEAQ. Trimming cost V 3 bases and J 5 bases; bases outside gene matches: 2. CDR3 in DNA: TGTGCCAGCAGCTTTGGACAGGGTGAGACCCAGTACTTC. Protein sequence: CASSFGQGETQYF. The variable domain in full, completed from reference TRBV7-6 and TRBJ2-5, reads GAGVSQSPRYKVTKRGQDVALRCDPISGHVSLYWYRQALGQGPEFLTYFNYEAQQDKSGLPNDRFSAERPEGSISTLTIQRTEQRDSAMYRCASSFGQGETQYFGPGTRLLVL.

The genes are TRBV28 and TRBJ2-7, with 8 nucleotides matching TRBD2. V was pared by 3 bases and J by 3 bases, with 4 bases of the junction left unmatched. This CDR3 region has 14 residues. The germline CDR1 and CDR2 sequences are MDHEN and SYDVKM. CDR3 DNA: TGTGCCAGCAGTTTCCCCGGGGGGGGCTACGAGCAGTACTTC. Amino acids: CASSFPGGGYEQYF. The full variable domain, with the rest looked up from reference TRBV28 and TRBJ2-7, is DVKVTQSSRYLVKRTGEKVFLECVQDMDHENMFWYRQDPGLGLRLIYFSYDVKMKEKGDIPEGYSVSREKKERFSLILESASTNQTSMYLCASSFPGGGYEQYFGPGTRLTVT.

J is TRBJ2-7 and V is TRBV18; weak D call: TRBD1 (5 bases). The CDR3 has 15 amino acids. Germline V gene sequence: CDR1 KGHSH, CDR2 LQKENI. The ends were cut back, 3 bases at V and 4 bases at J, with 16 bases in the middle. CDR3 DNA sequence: TGTGCCAGCTCACCCTCGAAGGGGCTCGGGTACGAGCAGTACTTC. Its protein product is CASSPSKGLGYEQYF.

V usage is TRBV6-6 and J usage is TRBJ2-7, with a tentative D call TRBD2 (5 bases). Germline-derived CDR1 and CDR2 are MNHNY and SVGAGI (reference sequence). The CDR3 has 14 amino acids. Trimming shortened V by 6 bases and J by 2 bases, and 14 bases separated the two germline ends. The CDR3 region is CASRPPGEPYEQYF. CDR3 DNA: TGTGCCAGCAGACCCCCCGGGGAGCCCTACGAGCAGTACTTC.

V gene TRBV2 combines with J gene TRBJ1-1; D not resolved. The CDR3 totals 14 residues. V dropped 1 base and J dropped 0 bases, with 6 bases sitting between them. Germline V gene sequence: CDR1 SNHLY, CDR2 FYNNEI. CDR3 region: CASSEVQLNTEAFF. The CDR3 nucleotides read TGTGCCAGCAGTGAAGTACAGCTGAACACTGAAGCTTTCTTT.

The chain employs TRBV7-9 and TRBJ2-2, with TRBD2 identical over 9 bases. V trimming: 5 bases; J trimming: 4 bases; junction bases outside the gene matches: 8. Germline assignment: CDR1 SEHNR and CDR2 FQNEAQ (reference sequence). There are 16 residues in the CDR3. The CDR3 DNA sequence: TGTGCCAGCAGCCCTCCAATAGCGGGGGTCACCGGGGAGCTGTTTTTT. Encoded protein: CASSPPIAGVTGELFF.

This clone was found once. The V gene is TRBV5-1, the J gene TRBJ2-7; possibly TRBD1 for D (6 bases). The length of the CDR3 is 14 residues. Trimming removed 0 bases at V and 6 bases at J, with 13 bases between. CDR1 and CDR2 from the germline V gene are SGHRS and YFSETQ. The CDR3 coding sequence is TGCGCCAGCAGCTTGGGTGGGGGCCGTGTCGAGCAGTACTTC. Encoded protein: CASSLGGGRVEQYF.

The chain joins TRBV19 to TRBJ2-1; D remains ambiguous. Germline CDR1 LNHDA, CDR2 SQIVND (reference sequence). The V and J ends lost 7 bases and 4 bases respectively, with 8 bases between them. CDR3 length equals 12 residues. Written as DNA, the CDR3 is TGTGCCAGTACGGCGGATTACAATGAGCAGTTCTTC. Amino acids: CASTADYNEQFF.

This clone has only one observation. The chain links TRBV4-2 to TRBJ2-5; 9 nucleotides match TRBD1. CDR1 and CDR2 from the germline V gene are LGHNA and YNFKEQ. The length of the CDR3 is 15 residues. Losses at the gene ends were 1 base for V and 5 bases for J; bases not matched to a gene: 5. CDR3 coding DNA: TGTGCCAGCAGCCAAGGGACAGGGGACGGCGAGACCCAGTACTTC. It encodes CASSQGTGDGETQYF.

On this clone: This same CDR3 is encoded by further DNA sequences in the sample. Written as DNA, the CDR3 is TGTGCCAGCAGTTACGGCGGTGGAACCTACGAGCAGTACTTC. It specifies CASSYGGGTYEQYF. This chain connects TRBV6-5 to TRBJ2-7; D uncertain. This CDR3 is 14 amino acids long. The germline gives CDR1 MNHEY, CDR2 SVGAGI. Deletions cut 2 bases from V and 2 bases from J, with 10 bases between.

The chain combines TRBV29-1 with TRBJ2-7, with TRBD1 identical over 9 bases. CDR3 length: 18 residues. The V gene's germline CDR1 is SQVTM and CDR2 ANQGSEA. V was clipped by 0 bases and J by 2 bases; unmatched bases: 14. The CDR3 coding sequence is TGCAGCGTTGAAGAACCGTCGGGACAGGGCCGATACCCCTACGAGCAGTACTTC. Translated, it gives CSVEEPSGQGRYPYEQYF.

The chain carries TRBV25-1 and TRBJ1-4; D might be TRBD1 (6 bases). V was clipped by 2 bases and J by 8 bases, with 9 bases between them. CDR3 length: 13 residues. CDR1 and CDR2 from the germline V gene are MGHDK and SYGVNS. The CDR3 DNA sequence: TGTGCCAGCAGTGAAGTTCAGGGGGAAAAACTGTTTTTT. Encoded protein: CASSEVQGEKLFF.

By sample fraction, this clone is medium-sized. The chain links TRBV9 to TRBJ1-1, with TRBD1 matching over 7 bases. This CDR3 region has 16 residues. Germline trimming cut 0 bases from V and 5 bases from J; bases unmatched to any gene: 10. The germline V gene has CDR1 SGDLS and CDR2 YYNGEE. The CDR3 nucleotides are TGTGCCAGCAGCGTAGCATACAGGGGCGGAGGTACTGAAGCTTTCTTT. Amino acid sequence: CASSVAYRGGGTEAFF.

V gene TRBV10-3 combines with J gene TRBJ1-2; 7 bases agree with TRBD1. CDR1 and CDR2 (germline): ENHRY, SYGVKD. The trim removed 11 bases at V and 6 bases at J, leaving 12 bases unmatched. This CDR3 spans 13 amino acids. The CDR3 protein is CASRPGQSDGYTF. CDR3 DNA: TGTGCCTCACGGCCGGGACAGTCTGATGGCTACACCTTC.

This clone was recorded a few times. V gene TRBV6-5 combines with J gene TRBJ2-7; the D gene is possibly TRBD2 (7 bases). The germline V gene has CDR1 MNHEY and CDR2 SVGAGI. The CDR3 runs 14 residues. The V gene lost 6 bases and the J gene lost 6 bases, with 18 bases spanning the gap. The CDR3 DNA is TGTGCCAGCAGCGAACTGACAGGCGGGGGCGAGCAGTACTTC. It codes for CASSELTGGGEQYF.

The CDR3 spells CASSPPRGGSLNYGYTF. For the CDR3, the DNA is TGCGCCAGCAGCCCACCTCGTGGCGGCAGTCTTAACTATGGCTACACCTTC. The gene calls are TRBV4-1 and TRBJ1-2, with D uncertain. Per the germline V gene, CDR1 is MGHRA and CDR2 is YSYEKL. The length of the CDR3 is 17 residues. The V end was cut by 4 bases, the J end by 1 base, with 19 bases between.